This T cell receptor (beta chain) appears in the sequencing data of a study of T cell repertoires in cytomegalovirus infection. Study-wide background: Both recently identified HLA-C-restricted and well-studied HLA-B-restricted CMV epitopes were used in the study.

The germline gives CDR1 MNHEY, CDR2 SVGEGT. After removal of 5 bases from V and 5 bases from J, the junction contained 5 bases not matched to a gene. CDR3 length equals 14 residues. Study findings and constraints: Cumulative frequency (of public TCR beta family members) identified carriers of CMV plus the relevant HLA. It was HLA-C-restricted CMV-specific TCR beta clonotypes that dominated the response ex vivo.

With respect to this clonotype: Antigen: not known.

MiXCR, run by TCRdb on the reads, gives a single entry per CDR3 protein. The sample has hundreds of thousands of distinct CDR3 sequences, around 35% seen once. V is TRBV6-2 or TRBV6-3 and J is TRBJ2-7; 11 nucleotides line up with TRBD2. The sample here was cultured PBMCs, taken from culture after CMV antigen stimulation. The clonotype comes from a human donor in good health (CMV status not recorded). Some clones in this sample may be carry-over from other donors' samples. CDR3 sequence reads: CASSQLAGVDEQYF. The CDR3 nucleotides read TGTGCCAGCAGTCAACTAGCGGGAGTAGACGAGCAGTACTTC.